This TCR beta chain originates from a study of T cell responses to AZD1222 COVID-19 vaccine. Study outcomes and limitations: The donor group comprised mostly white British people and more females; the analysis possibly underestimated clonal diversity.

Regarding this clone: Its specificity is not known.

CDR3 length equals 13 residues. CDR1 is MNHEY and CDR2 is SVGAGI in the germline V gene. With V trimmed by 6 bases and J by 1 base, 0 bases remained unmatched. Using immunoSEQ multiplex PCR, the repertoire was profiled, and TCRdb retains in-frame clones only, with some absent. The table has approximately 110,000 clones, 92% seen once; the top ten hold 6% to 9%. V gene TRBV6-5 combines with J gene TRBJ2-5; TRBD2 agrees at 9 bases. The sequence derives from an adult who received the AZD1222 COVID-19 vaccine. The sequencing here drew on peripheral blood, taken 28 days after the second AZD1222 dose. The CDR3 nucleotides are TGTGCCAGCAGACTAGCGGGCCAAGAGACCCAGTACTTC. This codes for CASRLAGQETQYF.